This section outlines one TCR beta chain sequence together with its context. Its antigen is undetermined. With V trimmed by 3 bases and J by 4 bases, 3 bases remained unmatched. The CDR3 runs 15 residues. Germline V lookup: CDR1 SGHTA, CDR2 FQGTGA. Measured with immunoSEQ multiplex PCR; TCRdb has only the in-frame clones, and not every one. The sample holds around 200,000 clones, just over 85% seen once. The entry originates in a study of T cell responses to AZD1222 COVID-19 vaccine. General study points: Repertoire sampling happened only post peak T cell response.

The sequence was obtained from an adult in good health. The sequences come from peripheral blood, collected on day 0 of AZD1222 vaccination. This sequence joins TRBV7-3 and TRBJ2-1; 10 nucleotides agree with TRBD2. The DNA for the CDR3 is TGTGCCAGCAGCTTTACTAGCGGGGCATACAATGAGCAGTTCTTC. Its translation: CASSFTSGAYNEQFF.